This TCR beta chain is from a study of blood T cells in healthy people across ages (dated by TCRdb to the mid-2010s). Background on the whole study: In model experiments, template switching captured roughly one uniquely barcoded TCR beta cDNA molecule for every two T cells. The study measured age-related changes in TCR beta repertoire diversity using deep sequencing normalized with unique cDNA molecular identifiers. The donors were split into four age groups: young (average around 16 years), middle-aged (roughly 39), aged (roughly 68) and long-lived (over 80). To avoid experimental bias, donors of different ages were distributed randomly across sequencing lanes. For two donors (one aged 18 to 29 and one aged 80 or older), the study analyzed two additional independent replicas of 1 million unique cDNA reads from the same blood draw.

The CDR3 covers 14 residues, taking in both the cysteine and the phenylalanine. CDR3 DNA is the only sequence kept; it has 42 bases, read in frame from the first base. Trimming costs V 5 bases and J 3 bases, and their ends lie 16 bases apart. The germline V gene gives CDR1 as SQVTM and CDR2 as ANQGSEA. This clonotype has more than one count but fewer than ten. The antigen this receptor binds is unknown. No much larger clonotype is one base removed from it; base qualities were not supplied. Libraries were made using 5' RACE. Reads for this sample came from an Illumina HiSeq 2500. The second PCR ran for roughly 7 to 12 cycles and used a J-beta primer mix along with a sample-barcoded 5' primer. Each TCR beta cDNA molecule received a unique molecular identifier from a template-switch 5' adaptor carrying 12 random nucleotides. At least 2.5 million CDR3-containing paired-end reads were obtained from each sample. The Mint cDNA synthesis kit, primed by a TRBC-specific oligonucleotide, was used to synthesize first-strand cDNA from all RNA. All cDNA was treated with uracil-DNA glycosylase and then went through a first 18-cycle PCR with the universal primers M1SS and BC2_uni_R. The source study handled its data this way. For normalization, 1 million high-quality reads, each with a distinct molecular identifier, were randomly selected from each sample. Instead of being binned into consensus sequences, reads that shared molecular identifiers were thrown out. MiTCR, run with a Q25 quality threshold and the strictest error-elimination algorithm, handled CDR3 identification, clonotype clustering and error correction. A nonparametric unseen species model with Euler transformation was used to estimate a lower bound on total TCR beta diversity. The public reads were run again by TCRdb, first through fastp at Q25 and then through MiXCR, and only productive beta chains were kept. Every entry covers one CDR3 protein and lists the most common genes and DNA from its rows. The V and J calls were determined by TCRdb, not by the authors. This sample has 250,000 to 300,000 distinct CDR3 sequences in its table, and about 25% of those were observed once. The ten largest clones take up over 25% of the sample.

Results the study describes overall, beyond this receptor: Conclusive comparison of naive and antigen-experienced compartments was prevented by the profiling of bulk unsorted PBMCs. Observed TCR beta diversity correlated strongly with the percentage of naive T cells measured by flow cytometry. Estimates of total diversity based on one million sequenced T cells were regarded as lower bounds and as underestimates. Donor CMV infection status was unknown, potentially confounding age-related changes in expanded clonotypes. Observed TCR beta diversity per million T cells fell roughly linearly with age, and a significant reduction was already apparent by age roughly 40. Compared with the aged group, the long-lived group had more naive CD4+ T cells, fewer expanded clones and increased TCR diversity, suggesting age selection.

The roughly 42 donors, aged about 6 to 95 years, were systemically healthy Caucasian individuals from Russia. Around 10 milliliters of peripheral blood were collected from each donor into EDTA-treated Vacutainer tubes. Ficoll-Paque density-gradient centrifugation was used to isolate PBMCs, with at least 7 million per sample. Trizol reagent was used to extract total RNA from PBMCs, with at least 5.5 micrograms per sample. Naive CD45RAhigh/CD27high T cell percentages were measured by flow cytometry on a PBMC aliquot from every donor. The source is a woman aged 70-85 years in good health. The sample was blood. Recombination linked TRBV29-1 to TRBJ1-1; too little of a D gene remains to name it. The CDR3 has the sequence CSVRILLRDTEAFF. The DNA reads as follows: TGCAGCGTTAGGATTCTACTGAGGGACACTGAAGCTTTCTTT.